Listed below are T cell receptor beta chains from one sample, sequenced in a study of T cells after yellow fever vaccination. TCRdb independently ran MiXCR on the 5' RACE reads; one entry per CDR3 protein. Of about 310,000 distinct CDR3 sequences listed, about 3.5% are singletons. This specimen was PBMCs, taken on the day of the yellow fever booster vaccination. These receptor sequences come from a man aged 18-30 years who received the YFV17D yellow fever vaccine. Both conserved end residues are part of each CDR3. The D gene is left open where the match is weak. Clone sizes are given selectively: once, few, many, or a class where the clone is expanded.

clone size	J gene	V gene	D gene	CDR3 protein	CDR3 DNA
few	TRBJ1-6	TRBV12-3/TRBV12-4	NA	CASSSQGGGDSPLHF	TGTGCCAGCAGTTCTCAGGGAGGTGGAGATTCACCCCTCCACTTT
few	TRBJ2-2	TRBV7-6	TRBD2	CASSISGGAPGELFF	TGTGCCAGCAGCATTAGCGGGGGGGCCCCCGGGGAGCTGTTTTTT
many	TRBJ2-1	TRBV5-1	TRBD2	CASTEPGLAGVSYNEQFF	TGCGCCAGTACCGAGCCGGGACTAGCGGGGGTCTCCTACAATGAGCAGTTCTTC
few	TRBJ2-2	TRBV2	TRBD2	CASSGTSGRTGELFF	TGTGCCAGCAGTGGGACTAGCGGGCGCACCGGGGAGCTGTTTTTT
few	TRBJ2-3	TRBV15	NA	CATSRDRRVRTDTQYF	TGTGCCACCAGCAGAGATAGAAGGGTTCGCACAGATACGCAGTATTTT
many	TRBJ2-3	TRBV7-2	NA	CASSQGLTLTDTQYF	TGTGCCAGCAGCCAGGGACTTACGCTCACAGATACGCAGTATTTT
NA	TRBJ1-5	TRBV7-9	NA	CASSAGSAGQPQHF	TGTGCCAGCAGCGCCGGTAGTGCGGGACAGCCCCAGCATTTT
many	TRBJ2-3	TRBV5-4	NA	CASSLRPWATDTQYF	TGTGCCAGCAGCTTACGGCCCTGGGCCACAGATACGCAGTATTTT
NA	TRBJ1-1	TRBV6-6	NA	CASSGGQPEAFF	TGTGCCAGCAGTGGCGGACAGCCCGAAGCTTTCTTT
many	TRBJ2-7	TRBV3-1	NA	CASSQGGNVRHEQYF	TGTGCCAGCAGCCAGGGCGGAAACGTGCGTCACGAGCAGTACTTC
many	TRBJ2-3	TRBV7-3	NA	CASSSGLTSTDTQYF	TGTGCCAGCAGCTCAGGACTGACTAGCACAGATACGCAGTATTTT
few	TRBJ2-2	TRBV7-9	NA	CASSLAPGIDTGELFF	TGTGCCAGCAGCTTAGCACCGGGGATTGACACCGGGGAGCTGTTTTTT
many	TRBJ1-5	TRBV7-2	NA	CASSLVGGWEYQPQHF	TGTGCCAGCAGCTTAGTAGGGGGGTGGGAATATCAGCCCCAGCATTTT
many	TRBJ1-6	TRBV20-1	NA	CSAREVAGSPLHF	TGCAGTGCTAGAGAGGTGGCGGGTTCACCCCTCCACTTT
many	TRBJ2-3	TRBV7-2	NA	CASTGGGPTDTQYF	TGTGCCAGCACAGGCGGGGGCCCAACAGATACGCAGTATTTT
few	TRBJ1-1	TRBV7-2	TRBD1	CASSRGTDTEAFF	TGTGCCAGCAGCCGAGGGACAGACACTGAAGCTTTCTTT
many	TRBJ1-2	TRBV6-2/TRBV6-3	NA	CASSYLGFGYTF	TGTGCCAGCAGTTACTTGGGTTTTGGCTACACCTTC
few	TRBJ1-5	TRBV3-1	NA	CASSQSWEQPQHF	TGTGCCAGCAGCCAATCCTGGGAACAGCCCCAGCATTTT
few	TRBJ2-5	TRBV12-3/TRBV12-4	NA	CASSFFRVETQYF	TGTGCCAGCAGTTTCTTCAGGGTAGAGACCCAGTACTTC
many	TRBJ2-2	TRBV7-8	NA	CASSLAGHNGELFF	TGTGCCAGCAGCTTAGCAGGGCATAACGGGGAGCTGTTTTTT
many	TRBJ2-7	TRBV5-6	NA	CASSLSPQGSYEQYF	TGTGCCAGCAGCTTGTCCCCCCAAGGTTCCTACGAGCAGTACTTC
few	TRBJ1-1	TRBV20-1	NA	CSARVGRFTPAFF	TGCAGTGCTAGAGTAGGCCGGTTCACCCCTGCTTTCTTT
few	TRBJ1-1	TRBV11-2	NA	CASTGGQTMNTEAFF	TGTGCCAGCACGGGAGGACAGACGATGAACACTGAAGCTTTCTTT
few	TRBJ2-1	TRBV4-2	TRBD2	CASSQEGGENEQFF	TGTGCCAGCAGCCAAGAGGGGGGGGAGAATGAGCAGTTCTTC
few	TRBJ2-3	TRBV7-9	NA	CASSLALEDTQYF	TGTGCCAGCAGCTTAGCGCTGGAAGATACGCAGTATTTT
many	TRBJ2-2	TRBV5-1	NA	CASSFREIRTGELFF	TGCGCCAGCAGCTTCAGGGAAATTAGAACCGGGGAGCTGTTTTTT
many	TRBJ2-3	TRBV19	TRBD1	CASSIDRGVNTQYF	TGTGCCAGTAGTATCGACAGGGGGGTAAATACGCAGTATTTT
many	TRBJ2-5	TRBV7-2	NA	CASSFNWGGEETQYF	TGTGCCAGCTCCTTTAACTGGGGCGGGGAAGAGACCCAGTACTTC
few	TRBJ2-3	TRBV5-1	TRBD2	CASSLEGLAGDTQYF	TGCGCCAGCAGCTTGGAGGGACTAGCGGGAGATACGCAGTATTTT
NA	TRBJ2-7	TRBV3-1	NA	CASSQEGASYEQYF	TGTGCCAGCAGCCAAGAGGGCGCCTCCTACGAGCAGTACTTC
many	TRBJ2-6	TRBV5-1	TRBD1	CASSPGQGGTNVLTF	TGCGCCAGCAGCCCCGGACAGGGAGGAACCAACGTCCTGACTTTC
many	TRBJ1-4	TRBV5-1	TRBD1	CASSRQGGATNEKLFF	TGCGCCAGCAGTAGACAGGGAGGAGCAACTAATGAAAAACTGTTTTTT
many	TRBJ2-6	TRBV4-1	NA	CATNEGGTVSGANVLTF	TGCGCCACTAACGAGGGGGGAACGGTTTCAGGGGCCAACGTCCTGACTTTC
many	TRBJ2-4	TRBV5-6	NA	CASSRLATLAKNIQYF	TGTGCCAGCAGCCGCCTAGCGACACTAGCCAAAAACATTCAGTACTTC
few	TRBJ1-6	TRBV10-3	NA	CAISESGGGRSPLHF	TGTGCCATCAGTGAGTCTGGAGGGGGTCGGTCACCCCTCCACTTT
many	TRBJ2-5	TRBV7-2	TRBD2	CASSGRLAGSQETQYF	TGTGCCAGCAGCGGGAGACTAGCGGGGTCTCAAGAGACCCAGTACTTC
many	TRBJ1-1	TRBV14	NA	CASSPLRPEEAFF	TGTGCCAGCAGCCCATTAAGACCGGAGGAAGCTTTCTTT
NA	TRBJ1-2	TRBV7-2	NA	CASSLQANRDGGYTF	TGTGCCAGCAGCTTACAGGCAAACCGGGACGGTGGCTACACCTTC
few	TRBJ1-5	TRBV5-1	NA	CASSLAGGSHQPQHF	TGCGCCAGCAGCTTGGCCGGAGGTAGCCATCAGCCCCAGCATTTT
many	TRBJ2-2	TRBV4-3	TRBD2	CASSPGGAGTGELFF	TGCGCCAGCAGCCCCGGGGGGGCGGGCACCGGGGAGCTGTTTTTT